This T cell receptor (beta chain) came from a study of regulatory T cells in long-lasting Graves disease. Construction of the TCR beta libraries employed iRepertoire HTBI primers in conjunction with Arm-PCR of CDR3 regions. TCRdb reanalysed the multiplex PCR reads using MiXCR and keeps one entry per CDR3 protein. Of about 450,000 distinct CDR3 sequences in the sample, about 17% were seen once. For this clonotype: The antigen is not known.

Study-wide points: Clonotypes that were public and shared totalled about 2,500 in persistent patients versus 800 to 1,000 in new patients. Persistent Graves' patients showed less TCR diversity than newly diagnosed ones.

Time point noted: newly diagnosed GD, antithyroid drugs for less than 3 months. Construction of the TCR library relied on RNA isolated from PBMCs. Germline-derived CDR1 and CDR2 are MDHEN and SYDVKM. CDR3 length: 16 amino acids. With 3 bases clipped from V and 5 bases from J, the junction kept 8 bases outside the gene matches. The data were also submitted as part of a second study, on T cells in Graves' hyperthyroidism and ophthalmopathy. This second study says: Median prediction lead before ophthalmopathy onset was 5 to 7 months with the model.

Source: peripheral blood mononuclear cells (PBMCs), taken at new diagnosis, from a patient treated with antithyroid drugs. The sequence derives from a woman between 25 and 40 years old with Graves disease. The V and J genes are TRBV28 and TRBJ2-5, with 11 bases fitting TRBD2. CDR3 sequence (DNA): TGTGCCAGCAGTTTTTTACTAGCGGGAGCGTCGGAGACCCAGTACTTC. Protein: CASSFLLAGASETQYF.